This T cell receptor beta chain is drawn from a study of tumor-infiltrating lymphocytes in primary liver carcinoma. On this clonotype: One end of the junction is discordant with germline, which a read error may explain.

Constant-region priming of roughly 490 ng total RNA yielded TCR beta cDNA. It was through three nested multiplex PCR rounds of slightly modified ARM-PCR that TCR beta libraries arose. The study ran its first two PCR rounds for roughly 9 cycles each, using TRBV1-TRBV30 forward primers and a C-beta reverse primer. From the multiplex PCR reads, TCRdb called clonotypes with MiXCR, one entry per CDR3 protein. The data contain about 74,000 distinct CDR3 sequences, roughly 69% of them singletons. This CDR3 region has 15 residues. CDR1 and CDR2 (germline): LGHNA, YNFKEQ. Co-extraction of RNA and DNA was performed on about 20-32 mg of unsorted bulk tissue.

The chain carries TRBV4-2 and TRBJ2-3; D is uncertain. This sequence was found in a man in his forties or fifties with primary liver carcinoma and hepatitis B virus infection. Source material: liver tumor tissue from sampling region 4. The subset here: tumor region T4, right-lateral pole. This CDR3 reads CASSQDMGSTDTLYF. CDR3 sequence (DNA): TGTGCCAGCAGCCAAGATATGGGAAGCACAGATACGCTGTATTTT.